This record concerns one T cell receptor beta chain sequence. What it binds is not known. These data belong to a study of T cell responses to AZD1222 COVID-19 vaccine. Study findings and constraints: Baseline seropositives among AZD1222 recipients totaled only six or seven.

Some clones are missing from TCRdb's copy, which holds only in-frame ones; the method was immunoSEQ multiplex PCR. This table has approximately 150,000 clones, around 92% appearing once. Second-dose intervals near 4 or 12 weeks were combined. Sequences were derived from peripheral blood, sampled 28 days after the second AZD1222 dose. The clonotype originates from an adult who received the AZD1222 COVID-19 vaccine.

The CDR3 is CASTQRGQAYGYTF. CDR3 in DNA: TGTGCCAGCACCCAACGTGGGCAGGCGTATGGCTACACCTTC. J is TRBJ1-2 and V is TRBV9; no clear D. V lost 6 bases and J lost 5, with 17 bases in between. Germline assignment: CDR1 SGDLS and CDR2 YYNGEE. The CDR3 runs to 14 residues.